This TCR beta chain was found in a study of shared clonotypes between healthy human individuals. Study results and caveats: Deeper or shallower sequencing was expected to change how clonotypes are shared among donors.

Regarding this clone: Its antigen is unknown.

Unmatched junction bases numbered 8, after V lost 8 bases and J lost 7 bases. The CDR3 has 14 amino acids. CDR1 MDHEN and CDR2 SYDVKM come from the germline V gene. Method: immunoSEQ multiplex PCR; TCRdb's copy keeps in-frame clones and lacks some. The table includes 470,000 or so clones, more than 75% detected once. The sequence was collected from a woman aged 40 to 49 in good health. Some clones in this sample may be carry-over from other donors' samples. The sample consisted of PBMCs. This chain uses TRBV28 with TRBJ2-1, with 10 bases aligning to TRBD1. CDR3 nucleotides: TGTGCCAGCGCCGGGACAGGGGTATGGAATGAGCAGTTCTTC. Amino acid sequence: CASAGTGVWNEQFF.